The entry below describes one TCR beta chain. The sample originates from a study of cytomegalovirus exposure and HLA in healthy donors. Across the whole study: Some 80 million unique TCR sequences came from HLA-typed donors in an early release.

In the PCR, 60 Vbeta and 13 Jbeta primers were used. Assay: immunoSEQ multiplex PCR; the TCRdb copy retains only in-frame clones and omits some. The sample carries just over 95,000 clones, 65% to 80% recorded once. J gave up 1 base and V 3 bases, and 10 bases lay outside the gene matches. The CDR3 loop spans 18 amino acids. Germline CDR1 SGHAT, CDR2 FQNNGV. The V call is TRBV11-2, the J call TRBJ2-3, with TRBD1 identical over 10 bases. The sequencing sample was made of PBMCs. The sequence came from a human donor in good health. The CDR3 DNA reads TGTGCCAGCAGCTTGGTCGTTCCGACAGGGGGCCGCACAGATACGCAGTATTTT. Translation gives CASSLVVPTGGRTDTQYF.